These 8 T cell receptor beta chains were all obtained from the same sample, sequenced in a study of blood T cell repertoires in COVID-19 (dated by TCRdb to about 2020). Receptor libraries were prepared by the immunoSEQ multiplex PCR assay. Entries here come from immuneACCESS through TCRdb and include only in-frame sequences with V and J called. Some clones fail to appear in such tables; in the studies checked, an unresolved V gene covers under half of the shortfall, and the cause of the remainder is unknown. For this sample there are 59,000 or so clones; about 70% appear just once. The top ten hold more than 15% of the sample. The sequenced material came from peripheral blood. Receptor source: a woman aged 50 to 60 with active or convalescent COVID-19.

This sequence joins TRBV6-1 and TRBJ2-1; TRBD1 might be the D (6 bases). CDR1 and CDR2 from the germline V gene are MNHNS and SASEGT. V was clipped by 2 bases and J by 6 bases, with 14 bases between them. CDR3 length: 15 amino acids. The CDR3 region has the DNA TGTGCCAGCAGTGAAATAGGGGGACCAACCAATGAGCAGTTCTTC. It is translated as CASSEIGGPTNEQFF.

CDR3 region: CASSLLAGIYNEQFF. The CDR3 coding sequence is TGTGCCAGCAGTTTACTAGCGGGTATATACAATGAGCAGTTCTTC. The V gene is TRBV27, the J gene TRBJ2-1, with 8 bases matching TRBD2. J gave up 4 bases and V 2 bases, and 4 bases lay outside the gene matches. CDR1 and CDR2 (germline): MNHEY, SMNVEV (reference sequence). The CDR3 runs 15 residues.

This clone was counted a single time. CDR3 amino acids: CASSVEAGVRQETQYF. The DNA for the CDR3 is TGTGCCAGCAGCGTAGAGGCGGGAGTAAGGCAAGAGACCCAGTACTTC. This chain links TRBV9 with TRBJ2-5, with 7 bases fitting TRBD2. The CDR3 covers 16 residues. Germline V gene data show CDR1 as SGDLS and CDR2 as YYNGEE. Losses at the gene ends were 0 bases for V and 2 bases for J; bases not matched to a gene: 7.

The table lists this clone with a count of one. This chain joins TRBV6-1 and TRBJ2-1; 7 bases match TRBD1. The ends lost 7 bases at V and 7 bases at J; junction bases unmatched: 7. The CDR3 totals 13 residues. CDR1 is MNHNS and CDR2 is SASEGT in the germline V gene. DNA of the CDR3: TGTGCCAGCAAAACAGGGGAAGGTAATGAGCAGTTCTTC. Its translation is CASKTGEGNEQFF.

This rearrangement joins TRBV24-1 to TRBJ1-1; D might be TRBD1 (5 bases). This CDR3 is 13 amino acids long. The germline V gene encodes CDR1 KGHDR and CDR2 SFDVKD. Trimming took off 5 bases at V and 6 bases at J, with 12 bases between the two ends. CDR3 sequence reads: CATSGVAGSEAFF. The DNA of the CDR3 is TGTGCCACCAGTGGGGTCGCAGGGTCTGAAGCTTTCTTT.

This chain uses TRBV10-3 with TRBJ2-7; D not certain. The germline CDR1 and CDR2 sequences are ENHRY and SYGVKD. The CDR3 extends over 11 amino acids. The germline V and J ends were trimmed by 6 bases and 5 bases, with 8 bases remaining between them. CDR3 sequence: CAISSVDEQYF. The CDR3 DNA sequence: TGTGCCATCAGCTCAGTGGACGAGCAGTACTTC.

V is TRBV3-1 (or the pseudogene TRBV3-2) and J is TRBJ2-5; 11 bases are shared with TRBD1. The CDR3 contains 14 residues. Germline loops: CDR1 LGHDT, CDR2 YNNKEL (reference sequence). With 9 bases clipped from V and 5 bases from J, the junction kept 8 bases outside the gene matches. CDR3: CASEGQGAGETQYF. In DNA, the CDR3 is TGTGCCAGTGAAGGACAGGGGGCGGGTGAGACCCAGTACTTC.

The V call is TRBV18, the J call TRBJ2-2; 7 bases align to TRBD1. The CDR3 is 19 amino acids. The germline V gene has CDR1 KGHSH and CDR2 LQKENI. Trimming cost V 3 bases and J 2 bases; bases outside gene matches: 15. The chain's CDR3 is CASSPIPPWTGVNTGELFF. CDR3 bases: TGTGCCAGCTCACCTATCCCCCCATGGACAGGCGTTAACACCGGGGAGCTGTTTTTT.